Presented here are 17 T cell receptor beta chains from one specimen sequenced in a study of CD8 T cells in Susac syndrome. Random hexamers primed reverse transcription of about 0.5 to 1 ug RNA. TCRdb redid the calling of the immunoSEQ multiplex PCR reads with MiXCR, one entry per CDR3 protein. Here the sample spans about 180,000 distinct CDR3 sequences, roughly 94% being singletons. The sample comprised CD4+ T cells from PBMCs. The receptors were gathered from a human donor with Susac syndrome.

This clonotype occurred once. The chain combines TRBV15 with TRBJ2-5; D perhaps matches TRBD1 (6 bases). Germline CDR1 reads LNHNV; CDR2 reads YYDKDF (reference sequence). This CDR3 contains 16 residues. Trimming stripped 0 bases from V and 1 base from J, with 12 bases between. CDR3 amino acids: CATSRENRVPQETQYF. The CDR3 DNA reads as TGTGCCACCAGCAGAGAAAACAGGGTCCCCCAAGAGACCCAGTACTTC.

CDR3 sequence reads: CATSWGRGSTEAFF. CDR3 DNA sequence: TGTGCCACCAGCTGGGGGCGGGGGAGCACTGAAGCTTTCTTT. V is TRBV15 and J is TRBJ1-1; D perhaps matches TRBD1 (6 bases). CDR3 size: 14 residues. Trimming removed 5 bases from V and 4 bases from J, with 14 bases in between. Per germline, CDR1 LNHNV and CDR2 YYDKDF (reference sequence).

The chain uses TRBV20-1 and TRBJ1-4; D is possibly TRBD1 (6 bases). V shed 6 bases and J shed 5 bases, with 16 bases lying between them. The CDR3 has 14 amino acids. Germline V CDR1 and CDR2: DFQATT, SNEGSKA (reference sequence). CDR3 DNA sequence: TGCAGTGCCATGCCCTGGGGGGCGAATGAAAAACTGTTTTTT. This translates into CSAMPWGANEKLFF.

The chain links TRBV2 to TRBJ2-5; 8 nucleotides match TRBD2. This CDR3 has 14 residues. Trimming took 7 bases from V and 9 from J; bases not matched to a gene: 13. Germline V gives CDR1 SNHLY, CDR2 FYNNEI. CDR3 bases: TGTGCCAGCAATTCGGGGGGGCCGGTTGGGGCCCAGTACTTC. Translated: CASNSGGPVGAQYF. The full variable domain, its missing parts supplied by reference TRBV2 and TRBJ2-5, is EPEVTQTPSHQVTQMGQEVILRCVPISNHLYFYWYRQILGQKVEFLVSFYNNEISEKSEIFDDQFSVERPDGSNFTLKIRSTKLEDSAMYFCASNSGGPVGAQYFGPGTRLLVL.

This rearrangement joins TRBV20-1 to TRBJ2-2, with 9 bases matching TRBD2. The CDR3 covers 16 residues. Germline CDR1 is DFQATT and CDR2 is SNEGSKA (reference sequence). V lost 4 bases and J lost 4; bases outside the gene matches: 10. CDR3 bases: TGCAGTGCTAAGGGTAGCGGGGGATCGATCACCGGGGAGCTGTTTTTT. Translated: CSAKGSGGSITGELFF.

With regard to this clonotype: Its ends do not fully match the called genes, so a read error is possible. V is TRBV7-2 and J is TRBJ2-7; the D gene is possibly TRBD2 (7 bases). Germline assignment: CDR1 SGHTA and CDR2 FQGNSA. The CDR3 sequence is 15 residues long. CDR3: CASRLGGGGSYEQYF. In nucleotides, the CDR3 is TGTGCCAGCAGATTAGGGGGAGGGGGCTCCTACGAGCAGTACTTC. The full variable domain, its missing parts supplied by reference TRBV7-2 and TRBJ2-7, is GAGVSQSPSNKVTEKGKDVELRCDPISGHTALYWYRQSLGQGLEFLIYFQGNSAPDKSGLPSDRFSAERTGGSVSTLTIQRTQQEDSAVYLCASRLGGGGSYEQYFGPGTRLTVT.

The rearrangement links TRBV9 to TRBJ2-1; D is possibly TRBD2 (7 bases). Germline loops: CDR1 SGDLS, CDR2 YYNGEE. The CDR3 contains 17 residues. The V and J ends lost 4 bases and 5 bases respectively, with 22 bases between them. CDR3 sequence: CASSPVFGGGFDNEQFF. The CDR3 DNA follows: TGTGCCAGCAGCCCCGTGTTTGGGGGGGGCTTTGACAATGAGCAGTTCTTC.

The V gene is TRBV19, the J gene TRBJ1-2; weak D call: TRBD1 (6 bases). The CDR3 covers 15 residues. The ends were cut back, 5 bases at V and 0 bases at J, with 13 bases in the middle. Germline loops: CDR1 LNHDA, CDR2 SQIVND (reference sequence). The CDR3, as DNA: TGTGCCAGTAGTGCCGGACAGAGAGCTAACTATGGCTACACCTTC. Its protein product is CASSAGQRANYGYTF.

The CDR3 is CASTPTGKNTEAFF. The CDR3, as DNA: TGTGCCAGCACCCCGACAGGGAAGAACACTGAAGCTTTCTTT. This sequence joins TRBV12-3 or TRBV12-4 and TRBJ1-1; TRBD1 matches at 7 bases. The CDR3 extends over 14 amino acids. The V gene end was trimmed by 7 bases and the J gene end by 1 base; junction bases not matched to a gene: 6.

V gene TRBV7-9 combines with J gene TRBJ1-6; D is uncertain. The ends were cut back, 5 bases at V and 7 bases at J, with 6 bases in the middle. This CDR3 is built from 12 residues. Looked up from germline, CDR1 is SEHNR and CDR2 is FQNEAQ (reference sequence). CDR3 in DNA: TGTGCCAGCAGCCGAGTCAATTCACCCCTCCACTTT. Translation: CASSRVNSPLHF.

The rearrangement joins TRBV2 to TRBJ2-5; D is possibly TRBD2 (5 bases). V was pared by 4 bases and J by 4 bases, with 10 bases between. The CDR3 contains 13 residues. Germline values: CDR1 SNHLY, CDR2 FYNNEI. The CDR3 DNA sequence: TGTGCCAGCAGTGCCGGGGTTGGAGAGACCCAGTACTTC. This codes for CASSAGVGETQYF.

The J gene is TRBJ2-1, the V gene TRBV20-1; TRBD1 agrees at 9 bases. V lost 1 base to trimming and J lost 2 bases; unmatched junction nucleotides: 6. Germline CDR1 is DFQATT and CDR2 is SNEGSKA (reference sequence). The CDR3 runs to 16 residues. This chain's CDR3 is CSARAAGDRAYNEQFF. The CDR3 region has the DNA TGCAGTGCTAGAGCCGCGGGGGACAGGGCCTACAATGAGCAGTTCTTC.

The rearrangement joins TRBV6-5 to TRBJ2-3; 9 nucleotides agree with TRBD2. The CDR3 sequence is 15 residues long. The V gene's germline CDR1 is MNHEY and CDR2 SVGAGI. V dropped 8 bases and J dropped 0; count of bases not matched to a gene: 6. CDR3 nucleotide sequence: TGTGCCAGCGGTAGCGGGGGTCCTAGCACAGATACGCAGTATTTT. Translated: CASGSGGPSTDTQYF.

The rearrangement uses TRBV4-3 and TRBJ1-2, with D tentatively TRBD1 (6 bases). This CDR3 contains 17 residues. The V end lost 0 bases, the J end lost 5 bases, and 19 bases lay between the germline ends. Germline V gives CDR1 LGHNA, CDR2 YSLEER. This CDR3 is CASSQEMVGGVSYGYTF. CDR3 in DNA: TGCGCCAGCAGCCAAGAGATGGTAGGGGGTGTATCGTATGGCTACACCTTC.

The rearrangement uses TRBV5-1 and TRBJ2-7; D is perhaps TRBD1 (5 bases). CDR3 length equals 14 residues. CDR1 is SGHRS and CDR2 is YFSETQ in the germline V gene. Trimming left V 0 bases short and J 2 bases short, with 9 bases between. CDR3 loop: CASSLEGVPYEQYF. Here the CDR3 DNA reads TGCGCCAGCAGCTTGGAAGGGGTCCCCTACGAGCAGTACTTC.

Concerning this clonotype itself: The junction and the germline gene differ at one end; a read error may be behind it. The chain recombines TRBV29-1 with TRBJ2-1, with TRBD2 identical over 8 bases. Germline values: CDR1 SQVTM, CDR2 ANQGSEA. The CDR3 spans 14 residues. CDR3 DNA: TGCAGCGTTGCTCGGACTAGCTCCAACAATGAGCAGTTCTTC. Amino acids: CSVARTSSNNEQFF.

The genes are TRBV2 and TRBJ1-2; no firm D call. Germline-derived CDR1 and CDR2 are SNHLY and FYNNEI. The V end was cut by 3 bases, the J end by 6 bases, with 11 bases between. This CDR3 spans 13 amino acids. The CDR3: CASSDAQWDGYTF. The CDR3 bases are TGTGCCAGCAGTGACGCCCAGTGGGATGGCTACACCTTC.